Below, 21 T cell receptor beta chains from the same sample are listed, as sequenced in a study of shared clonotypes between healthy human individuals. Clones were sequenced by immunoSEQ multiplex PCR, and TCRdb holds only the in-frame ones, with some missing. The table shows 550,000 to 850,000 clones, with just under 75% occurring only once. What was sequenced was memory CD4+ T cells sorted from blood. Subset denoted: CD45RA-negative fraction. All receptors come from a woman between 25 and 40 years old in good health.

The chain employs TRBV2 and TRBJ2-7; a weak D match, TRBD2 (6 bases). Germline V gives CDR1 SNHLY, CDR2 FYNNEI. V was trimmed by 8 bases and J by 0 bases, leaving 14 bases between them. The CDR3 runs 14 residues. CDR3 nucleotide sequence: TGTGCCAGCGAACAGGCGGGAAGCTCCTACGAGCAGTACTTC. Its protein is CASEQAGSSYEQYF.

The CDR3 sequence: CASSVRLTSDTDTQYF. For the CDR3, the DNA is TGTGCCAGCAGCGTGAGGTTGACTAGCGACACAGATACGCAGTATTTT. The chain combines TRBV9 with TRBJ2-3; TRBD2 agrees at 8 bases. The CDR3 consists of 16 residues. V shed 2 bases, J shed 2 bases, and the junction held 7 bases outside the gene matches. Germline V gene sequence: CDR1 SGDLS, CDR2 YYNGEE.

This clone was counted a single time. This chain joins TRBV5-1 and TRBJ2-2; a possible D gene is TRBD1 (6 bases). The germline V gene encodes CDR1 SGHRS and CDR2 YFSETQ. The V and J ends lost 0 bases and 1 base respectively, with 10 bases between them. This CDR3 has 16 residues. DNA for the CDR3: TGCGCCAGCAGCTTGGTAGGACAGAAGAACACCGGGGAGCTGTTTTTT. Protein: CASSLVGQKNTGELFF.

This sequence joins TRBV29-1 and TRBJ2-7, with D tentatively TRBD1 (6 bases). The CDR3 contains 16 residues. Germline-derived CDR1 and CDR2 are SQVTM and ANQGSEA. Trimming stripped 6 bases from V and 0 bases from J, with 21 bases between. CDR3 in amino acids: CSVLERTARSSYEQYF. The CDR3 DNA reads TGCAGCGTCCTAGAGAGGACAGCTCGGAGCTCCTACGAGCAGTACTTC.

The J gene is TRBJ1-4, the V gene TRBV19; TRBD1 matches 7 bases. Germline values: CDR1 LNHDA, CDR2 SQIVND (reference sequence). The V and J ends lost 5 bases and 0 bases, in that order; junction bases with no gene match: 6. The CDR3 is 16 residues long. The CDR3 protein is CASSAAGGTTNEKLFF. The CDR3 nucleotides are TGTGCCAGTAGTGCGGCAGGGGGAACAACTAATGAAAAACTGTTTTTT.

The chain uses TRBV19 and TRBJ2-7; D is possibly TRBD1 (6 bases). CDR3 size: 13 residues. Germline CDR1 and CDR2: LNHDA and SQIVND (reference sequence). The V and J ends lost 6 bases and 2 bases respectively, with 11 bases between them. Here the CDR3 reads CASRRQDTYEQYF. The CDR3 DNA sequence: TGTGCCAGTAGAAGACAGGATACCTACGAGCAGTACTTC.

The rearrangement uses TRBV19 and TRBJ2-7, with D perhaps assigned TRBD1 or TRBD2 (5 bases each). Germline CDR1 is LNHDA and CDR2 is SQIVND (reference sequence). V was cut by 2 bases and J by 1 base, with 15 bases left in between. This CDR3 has 16 amino acids. The DNA for the CDR3 is TGTGCCAGTAGTATACAGGGTCCGAGGGGATCCTACGAGCAGTACTTC. Translating gives CASSIQGPRGSYEQYF.

Regarding this clone: This same CDR3 is encoded by further DNA sequences in the sample. V usage is TRBV7-6 and J usage is TRBJ2-2; 7 bases map to TRBD1. This CDR3 contains 15 residues. The germline V gene encodes CDR1 SGHVS and CDR2 FNYEAQ. V dropped 5 bases and J dropped 0; count of bases not matched to a gene: 3. The CDR3: CASSPQGANTGELFF. The CDR3 nucleotides are TGTGCCAGCAGCCCTCAGGGGGCGAACACCGGGGAGCTGTTTTTT.

The chain couples TRBV27 to TRBJ1-1, with a tentative D call TRBD1 (6 bases). V was pared by 6 bases and J by 1 base, with 12 bases between. The CDR3 consists of 14 residues. Germline-derived CDR1 and CDR2 are MNHEY and SMNVEV (reference sequence). The CDR3 is CASRYRAANTEAFF. In DNA form, the CDR3 reads TGTGCCAGCAGATACAGGGCCGCGAACACTGAAGCTTTCTTT.

V usage is TRBV5-1 and J usage is TRBJ1-1; D gene ambiguous. V lost 5 bases and J 1 base, leaving 6 bases between the germline ends. CDR3 length: 12 amino acids. Germline-derived CDR1 and CDR2 are SGHRS and YFSETQ. CDR3 DNA: TGCGCCAGCAGAAAGACGAACACTGAAGCTTTCTTT. This codes for CASRKTNTEAFF.

The CDR3 sequence is CASSLGHTSNQPQHF. The CDR3, as DNA: TGTGCCAGCAGTTTAGGCCACACTAGCAATCAGCCCCAGCATTTT. The chain couples TRBV27 to TRBJ1-5; no firm D call. Trimming stripped 2 bases from V and 0 bases from J, with 8 bases between. CDR3 length equals 15 residues. The germline V gene has CDR1 MNHEY and CDR2 SMNVEV (reference sequence).

The chain has TRBV7-9 and TRBJ1-2, with 8 positions matching TRBD1. The CDR3 covers 15 residues. The J segment lost 5 bases and the V segment lost 2 bases, leaving 7 bases of the junction unmatched. The germline V gene has CDR1 SEHNR and CDR2 FQNEAQ (reference sequence). In DNA, the CDR3 is TGTGCCAGCAGCTTAAGTGGACAGGGAGTTTATGGCTACACCTTC. It translates to CASSLSGQGVYGYTF. Looking up the rest from reference TRBV7-9 and TRBJ1-2 gives the full variable domain: DTGVSQNPRHKITKRGQNVTFRCDPISEHNRLYWYRQTLGQGPEFLTYFQNEAQLEKSRLLSDRFSAERPKGSFSTLEIQRTEQGDSAMYLCASSLSGQGVYGYTFGSGTRLTVV.

V usage is TRBV5-8 and J usage is TRBJ1-4; D ambiguous. Deletions cut 0 bases from V and 10 bases from J, with 19 bases between. The CDR3 is made up of 16 amino acids. From germline, CDR1 is SGHTS and CDR2 YDEGEE. As DNA, the CDR3 is TGTGCCAGCAGCTTGGAGTTGGACTCCACCGTCGGAAAACTGTTTTTT. This sequence encodes CASSLELDSTVGKLFF.

This clone was detected only once. The same CDR3 is also encoded by other DNA sequences in this sample. The J gene is TRBJ2-7, the V gene TRBV28, with 10 bases lining up with TRBD1. The CDR3 is 14 amino acids. From germline, CDR1 is MDHEN and CDR2 SYDVKM. The junction had 3 bases not matched to a gene; V was cut back by 4 bases and J by 3 bases. The CDR3 DNA is TGTGCCAGCAGTTCGGGACAGGGGTACTACGAGCAGTACTTC. Its translation is CASSSGQGYYEQYF.

This clone came up many times. The chain is built from TRBV7-9 and TRBJ2-7; the D is unclear. CDR1 and CDR2 (germline): SEHNR, FQNEAQ (reference sequence). This CDR3 is 14 amino acids long. The germline V and J ends were trimmed by 3 bases and 1 base, with 10 bases remaining between them. The CDR3 protein is CASSLGRVSYEQYF. In nucleotides, the CDR3 is TGTGCCAGCAGCTTGGGTCGGGTTTCCTACGAGCAGTACTTC.

This chain uses TRBV5-1 with TRBJ1-5; TRBD1 aligns across 7 bases. Germline CDR1 SGHRS, CDR2 YFSETQ. J was trimmed by 8 bases and V by 1 base; bases with no gene match: 3. CDR3 length: 13 amino acids. The CDR3 loop is CASSLTGEEPQHF. The CDR3 nucleotides read TGCGCCAGCAGCTTGACAGGGGAAGAGCCCCAGCATTTT.

In this sample, this clone turned up a few times. V is TRBV29-1 and J is TRBJ1-2; D unresolved. The V gene lost 4 bases and the J gene lost 8 bases, with 8 bases spanning the gap. Looked up from germline, CDR1 is SQVTM and CDR2 is ANQGSEA. The CDR3 sequence is 10 residues long. CDR3 protein: CSVALGGYTF. The DNA of the CDR3 is TGCAGCGTTGCGCTCGGGGGCTACACCTTC.

The chain links TRBV5-1 to TRBJ2-3; possibly TRBD1 for D (5 bases). This CDR3 comprises 14 residues. Deletions cut 6 bases from V and 0 bases from J, with 11 bases between. Germline loops: CDR1 SGHRS, CDR2 YFSETQ. The CDR3 DNA reads as TGCGCCAGCAAACAGGTCCCTAGCACAGATACGCAGTATTTT. It codes for CASKQVPSTDTQYF.

The CDR3 reads CASSLGLVGTGELFF. CDR3 in DNA: TGTGCCAGCAGTCTGGGACTAGTTGGGACCGGGGAGCTGTTTTTT. The chain combines TRBV6-5 with TRBJ2-2; 8 bases match TRBD2. Germline-derived CDR1 and CDR2 are MNHEY and SVGAGI. CDR3 size: 15 residues. J gave up 5 bases and V 5 bases, and 7 bases lay outside the gene matches.

At least ten counts were recorded for this clone. V is TRBV7-9 and J is TRBJ1-2; 7 nucleotides match TRBD1. V lost 6 bases to trimming and J lost 4 bases; unmatched junction nucleotides: 8. This CDR3 region has 14 residues. Germline V CDR1 and CDR2: SEHNR, FQNEAQ (reference sequence). CDR3 sequence: CASRIQGDSYGYTF. DNA for the CDR3: TGTGCCAGCAGGATCCAAGGGGACAGCTATGGCTACACCTTC.

V is TRBV19 and J is TRBJ2-2; D remains ambiguous. This CDR3 comprises 13 residues. Looked up from germline, CDR1 is LNHDA and CDR2 is SQIVND (reference sequence). Trimming removed 6 bases from V and 6 bases from J, with 11 bases in between. The CDR3 bases are TGTGCCAGTAGACGACTCCCGGCCGGGGAGCTGTTTTTT. It specifies CASRRLPAGELFF.